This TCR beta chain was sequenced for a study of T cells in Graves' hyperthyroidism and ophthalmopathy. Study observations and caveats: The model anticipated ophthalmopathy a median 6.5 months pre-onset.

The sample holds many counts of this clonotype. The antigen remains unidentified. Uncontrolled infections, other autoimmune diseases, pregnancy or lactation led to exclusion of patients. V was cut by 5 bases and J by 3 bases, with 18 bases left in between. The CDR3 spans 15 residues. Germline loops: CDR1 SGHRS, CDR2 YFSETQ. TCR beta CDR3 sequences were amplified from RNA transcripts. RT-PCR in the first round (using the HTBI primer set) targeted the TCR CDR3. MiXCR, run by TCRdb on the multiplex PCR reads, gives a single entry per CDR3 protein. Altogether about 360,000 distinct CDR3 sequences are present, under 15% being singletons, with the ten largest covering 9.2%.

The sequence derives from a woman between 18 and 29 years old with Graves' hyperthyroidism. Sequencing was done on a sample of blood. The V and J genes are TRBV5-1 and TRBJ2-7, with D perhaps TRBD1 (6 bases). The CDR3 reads CASSYTGTPDYEQYF. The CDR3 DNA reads TGCGCCAGCAGTTATACCGGGACACCGGACTACGAGCAGTACTTC.